This TCR beta chain was captured in a study of T cell responses to AZD1222 COVID-19 vaccine. V shed 6 bases and J shed 4 bases, with 10 bases lying between them. CDR3 length: 12 amino acids. Germline V gene data show CDR1 as KGHSH and CDR2 as LQKENI. Clones were sequenced by immunoSEQ multiplex PCR, and TCRdb holds only the in-frame ones, with some missing. The sample has more than 25,000 clones, about nine tenths seen once. This sequence was found in an adult in good health. The material sequenced was peripheral blood, taken on day 0 of AZD1222 vaccination. The rearrangement uses TRBV18 and TRBJ2-7; the D gene is possibly TRBD1 (5 bases). CDR3 DNA sequence: TGTGCCAGCTCTAAGGACATATACGAGCAGTACTTC. Its translation: CASSKDIYEQYF. The whole variable domain, remainder taken from reference TRBV18 and TRBJ2-7, is NAGVMQNPRHLVRRRGQEARLRCSPMKGHSHVYWYRQLPEEGLKFMVYLQKENIIDESGMPKERFSAEFPKEGPSILRIQQVVRGDSAAYFCASSKDIYEQYFGPGTRLTVT.